This TCR beta chain was recovered during a study of CD8+CD57+ T cells in acquired aplastic anemia. V lost 4 bases and J 1 base, leaving 14 bases between the germline ends. Germline V gives CDR1 LNHNV, CDR2 YYDKDF (reference sequence). The CDR3 has 16 residues. It was genomic DNA that served as the template for profiling TCR beta VDJ and CDR3. Via MiXCR, TCRdb re-called the reads, giving one row per CDR3 protein. The sample has fewer than 200,000 distinct CDR3 sequences, roughly 45% seen once. V gene TRBV15 combines with J gene TRBJ2-4; possible D gene TRBD1, 5 bases. This TCR came from a human donor in good health. Sequencing was done on a sample of sorted CD4+, CD8+, or CD8+CD57+ T cells (not recorded which) from PBMCs. The CDR3 DNA sequence: TGTGCCACCAGCATAACAGGCATGGGGGCCAAAAACATTCAGTACTTC. Its protein product is CATSITGMGAKNIQYF.